This T cell receptor (beta chain) was sequenced in a study of OX40 agonist ivuxolimab in advanced cancers. Study information: Patients were treated with ivuxolimab, an agonistic anti-OX40 (CD134) antibody. Of mixed ages from about 20 to 85 and averaging roughly 64 years, the group was around 78% male.

This CDR3 has 16 residues. Between the trimmed V and J ends, which lost 5 bases and 0 bases, there was a span of 14 bases. Germline lookup yields CDR1 SNHLY and CDR2 FYNNEI. About this clone itself: Its antigen is unknown.

The assay was immunoSEQ multiplex PCR, and TCRdb's table has in-frame clones only and misses some. The data show 25,000 to 35,000 clones, 86% seen once. Findings and caveats of the study: Average numbers of expanded clones were greater in CD8+ T cells than in CD4+. The 0.1-3.0 mg/kg partial responders had among the lowest clonal expansion.

The sample was CD4+ or CD8+ T cells sorted from blood, taken in a trial of the OX40 agonist ivuxolimab. The V call is TRBV2, the J call TRBJ2-1; D may be TRBD1 or TRBD2 (6 bases each). This receptor was identified in an adult with an advanced solid tumor such as melanoma, head and neck, liver or kidney cancer. The CDR3 sequence: CASSREGGSSYNEQFF. The CDR3 coding sequence is TGTGCCAGCAGTCGCGAAGGGGGGAGCTCCTACAATGAGCAGTTCTTC.